Listed below are T cell receptor beta chains from one sample, sequenced in a study of T cell changes during pregnancy in multiple sclerosis. TCRdb's table, derived via immunoSEQ multiplex PCR, lists solely in-frame clones and lacks some. This repertoire shows tens of thousands of clones, 75% to 95% found once; its top ten account for around 10%. Sequences were derived from CD8+ T cells from peripheral blood mononuclear cells, sampled after pregnancy. The receptors derive from a female donor with multiple sclerosis, enrolled in a pregnancy study. Both conserved end residues are part of each CDR3.

TRBJ2-1 16 TRBV27 CASSLYPGSSYNEQFF
TRBJ1-1 14 TRBV7-6 CASSSKDRDTEAFF
TRBJ2-1 16 TRBV5-4 CASSPTYSESYNEQFF
TRBJ2-1 16 TRBV9 CASTTAAGGLVNEQFF
TRBJ1-1 16 TRBV6-5 CASSLTGTGSSSEAFF
TRBJ1-1 14 TRBV9 CASSVKDRNTEAFF
TRBJ1-2 15 TRBV4-1 CASSPIQGVNYGYTF
TRBJ2-5 15 TRBV5-1 CASSLLTSEQETQYF
TRBJ1-2 14 TRBV9 CASSVGQGNYGYTF
TRBJ1-1 14 TRBV10-1 CASSWDTTNTEAFF
TRBJ2-7 16 TRBV11-2 CASSLPIDRVSYEQYF
TRBJ2-1 14 TRBV9 CASSPGGSDNEQFF
TRBJ1-5 14 TRBV6-1 CASSDGGGNQPQHF
TRBJ1-5 16 TRBV2 CASSGTPGQRNQPQHF
TRBJ2-1 13 TRBV6-1 CASSEALQYEQFF
TRBJ2-5 14 TRBV4-1 CASSSGGFQETQYF
TRBJ1-6 16 TRBV4-2 CASSQEPDRGNSPLHF
TRBJ2-7 15 TRBV13 CASSPNRKDPYEQYF
TRBJ1-5 13 TRBV30 CAWSVSGEKPQHF
TRBJ2-1 12 TRBV13 CASSFSENEQFF
TRBJ2-7 16 TRBV27 CASSPGVAGGPREQYF
TRBJ2-1 11 TRBV29-1 CSDWADNEQFF
TRBJ2-1 19 TRBV7-2 CASSSRTGELAGKGYEQFF
TRBJ1-1 12 TRBV2 CASMGGLAEAFF
TRBJ1-1 14 TRBV19 CASSIGGMNTEAFF
TRBJ1-4 15 TRBV10-3 CAISENRVVNEKLFF
TRBJ2-7 12 TRBV14 CASSHQTYEQYF
TRBJ2-2 13 TRBV12-5 CASGWGQNGELFF
TRBJ1-3 14 TRBV2 CASSDPSSGNTIYF
TRBJ2-1 14 TRBV7-9 CASSLGGGTNEQFF
TRBJ2-7 14 TRBV9 CASSVGDRNYEQYF
TRBJ2-1 11 TRBV7-9 CASSFRQKAFF
TRBJ2-1 15 TRBV5-1 CASSFGAGYYNEQFF
TRBJ2-3 15 TRBV10-2 CASSYSGGRTDTQYF
TRBJ1-5 18 TRBV6-1 CASSESIFLRNSNQPQHF
TRBJ1-1 10 TRBV7-9 CASSQQAAFF
TRBJ2-7 16 TRBV9 CASSGGRGASSYEQYF
TRBJ2-6 16 TRBV5-6 CASSLAGGSGANVLTF
TRBJ2-3 17 TRBV7-8 CASSPRTSGRAQDTQYF
TRBJ1-3 17 TRBV13 CASSLAVGSPSGNTIYF
TRBJ1-5 15 TRBV30 CAWSFAGTGYQPQHF
TRBJ2-7 14 TRBV5-1 CASSLDRFPYEQYF